The rows below give T cell receptor beta chains drawn from one sample of a study of control samples from healthy donors and cancer patients. Sequencing was performed with immunoSEQ multiplex PCR; in TCRdb, only in-frame clones are kept and a portion is missing. The table lists under 150,000 clones, nearly 90% of them singletons. Sequenced material: PBMCs. These receptors all come from a man over 45 with head and neck cancer. Both conserved end residues are part of each CDR3. A D gene is named only where the DNA matches it firmly. Clone size is shown for a subset of rows, as once, few, many or a class of expanded clone.

J gene	V gene	D gene	clone size	CDR3 protein	CDR3 DNA
TRBJ2-1	TRBV6-2/TRBV6-3	NA	NA	CASSDNEQFF	TGTGCCAGCAGTGACAATGAGCAGTTCTTC
TRBJ2-1	TRBV7-2	NA	NA	CASSLKLINPRPGNNEQFF	TGTGCCAGCAGCTTAAAATTAATTAACCCGAGACCCGGGAACAATGAGCAGTTCTTC
TRBJ2-7	TRBV7-5	NA	NA	CVRSLGGGDRVFRHEQYF	TGTGTCAGAAGCTTAGGGGGTGGTGACAGGGTTTTTCGCCACGAGCAGTACTTC
TRBJ1-2	TRBV7-6	NA	NA	CASSEDSSGAYTF	TGTGCCAGCAGCGAGGATTCATCAGGGGCCTACACCTTC
TRBJ1-4	TRBV6-5	TRBD1	NA	CASSYSGTDNEKLFF	TGTGCCAGCAGTTACTCCGGGACAGATAATGAAAAACTGTTTTTT
TRBJ2-1	TRBV11-2	TRBD2	NA	CASSSGTSRAYNEQFF	TGTGCCAGCAGCTCCGGGACTAGCCGGGCATACAATGAGCAGTTCTTC
TRBJ2-2	TRBV19	NA	once	CASSMGFDGELFF	TGTGCCAGTAGTATGGGATTTGACGGGGAGCTGTTTTTT
TRBJ2-3	TRBV19	TRBD2	NA	CASSTPPTSGRAGTQYF	TGTGCCAGTAGTACCCCCCCGACTAGCGGGAGGGCCGGTACGCAGTATTTT
TRBJ2-1	TRBV11-3	NA	NA	CASSLPGYYNEQFF	TGTGCCAGCAGCTTACCAGGGTACTACAATGAGCAGTTCTTC
TRBJ2-1	TRBV28	TRBD2	NA	CASTLSGSHNEQFF	TGTGCCAGCACCCTTAGCGGGAGCCACAATGAGCAGTTCTTC
TRBJ1-1	TRBV12-3/TRBV12-4	NA	NA	CASTIGATEAFF	TGTGCCAGCACTATAGGGGCCACTGAAGCTTTCTTT
TRBJ2-3	TRBV14	NA	NA	CASSFRQARTDTQYF	TGTGCCAGCAGCTTTAGACAGGCCCGAACAGATACGCAGTATTTT
TRBJ2-1	TRBV27	NA	NA	CASSLVASVHEQFF	TGTGCCAGCAGTTTAGTGGCTAGCGTCCATGAGCAGTTCTTC
TRBJ1-6	TRBV25-1	TRBD1	NA	CASSKLGTGGSPLHF	TGTGCCAGCAGTAAATTAGGGACAGGGGGTTCACCCCTCCACTTT
TRBJ1-5	TRBV4-1	NA	NA	CASSRGQMDQPQHF	TGCGCCAGCAGCCGCGGACAGATGGATCAGCCCCAGCATTTT
TRBJ2-7	TRBV7-2	NA	NA	CASSLEATLSYEQYF	TGTGCCAGCAGCTTAGAAGCGACCCTCTCCTACGAGCAGTACTTC
TRBJ1-4	TRBV28	TRBD1	NA	CASSFGTGAEKLFF	TGTGCCAGCAGTTTCGGGACAGGCGCTGAAAAACTGTTTTTT
TRBJ1-3	TRBV10-1	NA	NA	CASRRDISGNTIYF	TGCGCCAGCAGGCGGGACATCTCTGGAAACACCATATATTTT
TRBJ2-2	TRBV7-2	TRBD1	NA	CASSLGSGQGPGELFF	TGTGCCAGCAGCTTAGGTTCGGGACAGGGGCCCGGGGAGCTGTTTTTT
TRBJ2-7	TRBV5-1	NA	NA	CASSWGPSYEQYF	TGCGCCAGCAGCTGGGGCCCCTCCTACGAGCAGTACTTC
TRBJ2-7	TRBV5-4	NA	NA	CASSFPGAYEQYF	TGTGCCAGCAGCTTTCCAGGGGCCTACGAGCAGTACTTC
TRBJ2-2	TRBV10-2	NA	NA	CASSELPNTGELFF	TGCGCCAGCAGTGAACTCCCGAACACCGGGGAGCTGTTTTTT
TRBJ2-1	TRBV18	TRBD2	NA	CASSPAASGAYNEQFF	TGTGCCAGCTCACCGGCTGCTAGCGGGGCGTACAATGAGCAGTTCTTC
TRBJ1-1	TRBV4-1	NA	NA	CASSQDGGGGTEAFF	TGCGCCAGCAGCCAAGATGGTGGAGGAGGCACTGAAGCTTTCTTT
TRBJ1-1	TRBV6-1	NA	NA	CASSEAGGDTEAFF	TGTGCCAGCAGTGAAGCTGGGGGGGACACTGAAGCTTTCTTT
TRBJ2-7	TRBV7-3	TRBD2	NA	CASSYPGGELHNYEQYF	TGTGCCAGCAGCTATCCGGGGGGAGAGCTACATAACTACGAGCAGTACTTC
TRBJ2-2	TRBV7-9	NA	NA	CASSLDRGRTGELFF	TGTGCCAGCAGCCTCGACCGGGGTCGGACCGGGGAGCTGTTTTTT
TRBJ1-1	TRBV30	TRBD1	once	CAVGTGGYNTEAFF	TGTGCGGTTGGGACAGGGGGGTATAACACTGAAGCTTTCTTT
TRBJ2-7	TRBV19	NA	NA	CASRGGRDEQYF	TGTGCCAGTAGAGGGGGTCGGGACGAGCAGTACTTC
TRBJ1-1	TRBV2	NA	few	CASSVQGSTEAFF	TGTGCCAGCAGTGTACAGGGCAGCACTGAAGCTTTCTTT
TRBJ1-6	TRBV7-3	NA	NA	CASSAGGGGTSPLHF	TGTGCCAGCAGCGCCGGAGGTGGGGGTACCTCACCCCTCCACTTT
TRBJ2-7	TRBV6-5	NA	NA	CASSLGGSYEQYF	TGTGCCAGCAGTCTCGGGGGCTCCTACGAGCAGTACTTC
TRBJ2-5	TRBV5-8	TRBD1	NA	CASSLRDRGETQYF	TGTGCCAGCAGCTTGCGGGACAGGGGGGAGACCCAGTACTTC
TRBJ1-1	TRBV6-5	NA	NA	CASSYGRVNTEAFF	TGTGCCAGCAGTTACGGCAGGGTAAACACTGAAGCTTTCTTT
TRBJ2-6	TRBV10-3	NA	NA	CASQSGANVLTF	TGTGCCTCTCAATCTGGGGCCAACGTCCTGACTTTC
TRBJ1-1	TRBV7-8	NA	few	CASSLVGVGTEAFF	TGTGCCAGCAGCCTAGTGGGGGTAGGGACTGAAGCTTTCTTT
TRBJ1-2	TRBV6-5	NA	NA	CASSYSIVYGYTF	TGTGCCAGCAGTTACTCAATAGTCTATGGCTACACCTTC
TRBJ1-5	TRBV18	NA	NA	CASSEQGGDNQPQHF	TGTGCCAGCTCAGAACAGGGAGGTGACAATCAGCCCCAGCATTTT
TRBJ1-2	TRBV4-2	NA	NA	CASSLGRSNGYTF	TGTGCCAGCAGCCTTGGAAGGTCCAATGGCTACACCTTC
TRBJ2-2	TRBV4-2	TRBD2	NA	CASSQELADANTGELFF	TGTGCCAGCAGCCAAGAGCTAGCGGACGCGAACACCGGGGAGCTGTTTTTT
TRBJ2-5	TRBV24-1	NA	NA	CATSADVTETQYF	TGTGCCACCAGTGCAGATGTGACGGAGACCCAGTACTTC
TRBJ2-1	TRBV2	NA	NA	CASSAGTPNGQFF	TGTGCCAGCAGTGCCGGGACCCCCAATGGGCAGTTCTTC
TRBJ1-1	TRBV28	TRBD1	NA	CATQTGGVRAFF	TGTGCCACTCAAACAGGGGGCGTACGAGCTTTCTTT
TRBJ1-5	TRBV30	NA	few	CAWSVGTRAQPQHF	TGTGCCTGGAGTGTCGGGACAAGGGCTCAGCCCCAGCATTTT
TRBJ2-2	TRBV4-1	NA	once	CASSQDWQGFGNTGELFF	TGCGCCAGCAGCCAAGATTGGCAAGGGTTCGGAAACACCGGGGAGCTGTTTTTT